There are a few counts of the clone carrying this TCR beta chain. The antigen is not known. A 5'RACE template-switching step, the method used to make TCR cDNA, added a universal primer site and UMIs. In TCRdb, the 5' RACE reads were re-called with MiXCR into one record per CDR3 protein. The data hold a few hundred thousand distinct CDR3 sequences, with 6.8% observed a single time. This specimen belongs to a study of T cells after yellow fever vaccination. As for the study in general: SMART-Seq v4 Ultra Low Input prepared libraries from low-cell fractions.

Notes on the study in general: The secondary response was weaker but peaked faster, day 5 versus 15. Clones that expanded after primary vaccination mostly reappeared after the booster (roughly 95% CD4, approximately 87% CD8).

V lost 3 bases to trimming and J lost 2 bases, with 18 bases between them. The CDR3 extends over 17 amino acids. Germline V lookup: CDR1 KGHDR, CDR2 SFDVKD. This sequence joins TRBV24-1 and TRBJ2-5, with D perhaps matching TRBD1 or TRBD2 (5 bases each). The sequenced sample was PBMCs, obtained 45 days after the first yellow fever vaccination. This TCR came from a man younger than 35 who received the YFV17D yellow fever vaccine. DNA of the CDR3: TGTGCCACCAGTGATCCCCATGGGGGTCAACTTCAAGAGACCCAGTACTTC. It translates to CATSDPHGGQLQETQYF.